The TCR beta chain under discussion was sequenced for a study of T cells in Graves' hyperthyroidism and ophthalmopathy. The V end lost 5 bases, the J end lost 0 bases, and 11 bases lay between the germline ends. CDR3 length equals 15 residues. The V gene's germline CDR1 is SGHTA and CDR2 FQGNSA. For this clonotype: Its target is unknown.

Patients were excluded because of uncontrolled infection, other autoimmune disease, pregnancy or lactation. Study outcomes and limitations: Separating ophthalmopathy from stable hyperthyroidism was achieved by a 13 V-J model. Ophthalmopathy was model-predicted a median roughly 6.3 months pre-onset. Blood also contained most expanded thyroid clonotypes above 0.001.

RNA transcripts yielded amplified TCR beta CDR3 regions. Researchers ran a first-round RT-PCR on the TCR CDR3 using the HTBI primer set. TCRdb reprocessed the multiplex PCR reads with MiXCR, giving one entry per CDR3 protein. The data contain roughly 500,000 distinct CDR3 sequences, roughly 46% of them singletons. The chain carries TRBV7-2 and TRBJ1-5, with TRBD1 as a possible D gene (6 bases). The sequenced material came from peripheral blood or thyroid tissue (not recorded which). This TCR derives from an adult woman with Graves' disease, either hyperthyroidism or ophthalmopathy (not recorded which). The DNA for the CDR3 is TGTGCCAGCAGCCAAGGGGGGATTAGCAATCAGCCCCAGCATTTT. Amino acids: CASSQGGISNQPQHF.